This T cell receptor (beta chain) was profiled in a study of cytomegalovirus exposure and HLA in healthy donors. Findings of the study overall: High specificity and sensitivity for cytomegalovirus status were reported for the classifier. There were some public TCRs occurring in many donors, but most TCR sequences were rare. There were a few CMV-associated chains whose specificity for CMV antigens was confirmed in vitro.

On this clone itself: As yet, its antigen is unknown.

Donors came from a validation cohort of some 110 subjects, distinct from the first 666-subject cohort. Deletions cut 0 bases from V and 3 bases from J, with 12 bases between. This CDR3 is 16 amino acids long. Looked up from germline, CDR1 is LGHNA and CDR2 is YNFKEQ. The method was immunoSEQ multiplex PCR; TCRdb's version includes in-frame clones alone and lacks a portion of them. Of under 100,000 clones in the sample, 80% to 85% were seen once. This sequence joins TRBV4-2 and TRBJ2-1; TRBD2 is a possible D gene (6 bases). The sequenced sample was PBMCs. This receptor was obtained from a woman in her late teens or twenties in good health and CMV-seropositive. CDR3 coding DNA: TGTGCCAGCAGCCAAGAGGCGGGGTGGTTCTACAATGAGCAGTTCTTC. It codes for CASSQEAGWFYNEQFF.